This T cell receptor beta chain was obtained from a study of blood T cell repertoires in COVID-19. Study at large: The origin of the acute and convalescent COVID-19 samples was the United States, Italy and Spain. PBMCs, B-cell-depleted T cells, or T cells were the source of the cDNA or gDNA that made up the material.

Methods used by the authors: Amplification of reference gene primers was used by the study to estimate nucleated cell counts. Assay: immunoSEQ multiplex PCR; the TCRdb copy retains only in-frame clones and omits some. Clone size and V and J calls were adopted from that table, with D and trimming inferred from the DNA. The sample consists of some 160,000 clones, approximately 83% of them appearing once. This CDR3 has 15 residues. CDR1 SGHAT and CDR2 FQNNGV come from the germline V gene. Trimming cost V 4 bases and J 8 bases; bases outside gene matches: 4. As to this clone: Other nucleotide sequences from this sample produce the same CDR3.

This chain joins TRBV11-2 and TRBJ2-1, with 14 bases that match TRBD2. The source is a woman older than 75 with acute or convalescent COVID-19. The sequenced sample consisted of peripheral blood. In DNA form, the CDR3 reads TGTGCCAGCAGCTCCGGACTAGCGGGAGGCGATGAGCAGTTCTTC. Amino acids: CASSSGLAGGDEQFF.